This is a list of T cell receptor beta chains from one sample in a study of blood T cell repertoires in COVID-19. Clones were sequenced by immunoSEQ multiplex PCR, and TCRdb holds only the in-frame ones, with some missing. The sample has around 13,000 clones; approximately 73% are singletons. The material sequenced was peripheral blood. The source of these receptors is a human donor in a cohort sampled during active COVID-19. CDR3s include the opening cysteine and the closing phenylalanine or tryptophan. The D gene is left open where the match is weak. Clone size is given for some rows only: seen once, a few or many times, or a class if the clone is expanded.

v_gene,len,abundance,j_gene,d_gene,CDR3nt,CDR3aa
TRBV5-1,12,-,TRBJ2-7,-,TGCGCCAGCAGCTTGGTAGATGGCGAGCAGTACTTC,CASSLVDGEQYF
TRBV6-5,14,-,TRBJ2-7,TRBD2,TGTGCCAGCAGTTGGGCCGGGACTAACTACGAGCAGTACTTC,CASSWAGTNYEQYF
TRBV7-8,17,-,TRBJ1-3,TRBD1,TGTGCCAGCAGCTTATCGGGACAGGGGAGGTCTGGAAACACCATATATTTT,CASSLSGQGRSGNTIYF
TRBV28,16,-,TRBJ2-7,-,TGTGCCAGCACCCTAGGGGCCAGACGGATGGCCTACGAGCAGTACTTC,CASTLGARRMAYEQYF
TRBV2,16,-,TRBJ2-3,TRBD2,TGTGCCAGCAGTGCCGGGACTAGCGGGGGCACAGATACGCAGTATTTT,CASSAGTSGGTDTQYF
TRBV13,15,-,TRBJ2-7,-,TGTGCCAGCAGCTTAGCGGGAGAGGGAGTTGACGAGCAGTACTTC,CASSLAGEGVDEQYF
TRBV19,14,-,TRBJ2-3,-,TGTGCCAGTAGTCGGCAGGGTAGCACAGATACGCAGTATTTT,CASSRQGSTDTQYF
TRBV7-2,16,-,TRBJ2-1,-,TGTGCCAGCAGCTCCTCGGGGTCCAGCTCCTACAATGAGCAGTTCTTC,CASSSSGSSSYNEQFF
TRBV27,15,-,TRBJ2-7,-,TGTGCCAGCAGGAAATCAAAGGAGGGGCGACTCAGGCAGTACTTC,CASRKSKEGRLRQYF
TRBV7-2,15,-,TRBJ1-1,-,TGTGCCAGCAGCCCACACCGGGTCCGGGGCACTGAAGCTTTCTTT,CASSPHRVRGTEAFF
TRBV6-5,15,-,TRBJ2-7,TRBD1,TGTGCCAGCAGTAGGGCCAGGGGACAGACCTACGAGCAGTACTTC,CASSRARGQTYEQYF
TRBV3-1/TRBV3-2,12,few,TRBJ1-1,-,TGTGCCAGCAGCCAAGTTCCCGCTGAAGCTTTCTTT,CASSQVPAEAFF
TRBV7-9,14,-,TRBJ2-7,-,TGTGCCAGCGATGGGGGAGGGGGAAACTACGAGCAGTACTTC,CASDGGGGNYEQYF
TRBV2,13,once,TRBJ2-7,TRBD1,TGTGCCAGCAGGGGACAGGGGGTGGGCGAGCAGTACTTC,CASRGQGVGEQYF
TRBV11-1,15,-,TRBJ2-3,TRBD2,TGTGCCAGCAGCTTAGGGACTAGCGGGACAGATACGCAGTATTTT,CASSLGTSGTDTQYF
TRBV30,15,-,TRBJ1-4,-,TGTGCCTGGAGGCCTATGATGGGGACTTGGGAAAAACTGTTTTTT,CAWRPMMGTWEKLFF
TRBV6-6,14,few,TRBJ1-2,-,TGTGCCAGCACCAACAGCGGGGGTCGGTATGGCTACACCTTC,CASTNSGGRYGYTF
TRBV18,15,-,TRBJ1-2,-,TGTGCCAGCTCACCCGGACAGCTTCTTAACTATGGCTACACCTTC,CASSPGQLLNYGYTF
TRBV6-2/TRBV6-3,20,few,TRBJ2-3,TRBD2,TGTGCCAGCAGTTACCGAGCTACCGGGACTAGCGGGAGTAGCACAGATACGCAGTATTTT,CASSYRATGTSGSSTDTQYF
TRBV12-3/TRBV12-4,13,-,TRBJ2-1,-,TGTGCCAGCAGTCGGGACTCCTACAATGAGCAGTTCTTC,CASSRDSYNEQFF
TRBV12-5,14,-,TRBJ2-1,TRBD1,TGTGCTAGTGGTTTGGAGGGACAGGGGTTCGAGCAGTTCTTC,CASGLEGQGFEQFF
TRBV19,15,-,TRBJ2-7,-,TGTGCCAGTAGTATAGGTAGTGGTGGCTCCTACGAGCAGTACTTC,CASSIGSGGSYEQYF
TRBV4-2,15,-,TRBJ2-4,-,TGTGCCAGCAGCCAAAACGGGAGAGCCAAAAACATTCAGTACTTC,CASSQNGRAKNIQYF
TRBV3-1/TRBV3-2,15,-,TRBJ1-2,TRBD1,TGTGCCAGCAGCCATAACCCGGACAGGGGATATGGCTACACCTTC,CASSHNPDRGYGYTF
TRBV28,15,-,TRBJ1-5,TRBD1,TGTGCCAGCACCGACGGGACAGATAGCAATCAGCCCCAGCATTTT,CASTDGTDSNQPQHF
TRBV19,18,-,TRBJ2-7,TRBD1,TGTGCCAGTAGTATAATTCGGGCTTCCGGACAGGCCAGCTACGAGCAGTACTTC,CASSIIRASGQASYEQYF
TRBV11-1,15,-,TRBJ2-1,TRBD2,TGTGCCAGCAGCTTCCGACTAGCGGGGGACAATGAGCAGTTCTTC,CASSFRLAGDNEQFF
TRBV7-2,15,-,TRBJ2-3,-,TGTGCCAGCAGCTTAGCTCCGGGACGAGGGGGAACGCAGTATTTT,CASSLAPGRGGTQYF
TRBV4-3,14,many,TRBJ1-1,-,TGCGCCAGCAGCCAAGAGACAGTCTCTTCTGAAGCTTTCTTT,CASSQETVSSEAFF
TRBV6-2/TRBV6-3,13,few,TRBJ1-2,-,TGTGCCAGCAGCAGGGACACCAACTATGGCTACACCTTC,CASSRDTNYGYTF
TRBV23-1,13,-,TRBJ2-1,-,TGCGCCAGCAGTCAATCGACTGGCGATGAGCAGTTCTTC,CASSQSTGDEQFF
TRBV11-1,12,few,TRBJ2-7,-,TGTGCCAGCAGCAGTGCTAGATCCGAGCAGTACTTC,CASSSARSEQYF
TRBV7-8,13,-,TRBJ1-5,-,TGTGCCAGCGACGACAATAGCAATCAGCCCCAGCATTTT,CASDDNSNQPQHF
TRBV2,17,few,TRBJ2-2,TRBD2,TGTGCCAGCAGTGCCCCGGGACTAGCGGGAAAAAACGGGGAGCTGTTTTTT,CASSAPGLAGKNGELFF
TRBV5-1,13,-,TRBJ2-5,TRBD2,TGCGCCAGCAGCTCTCGGGAGGGGGAGACCCAGTACTTC,CASSSREGETQYF
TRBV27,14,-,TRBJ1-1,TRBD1,TGTGCCAGCAGTCCCCAGGGGGAGAACACTGAAGCTTTCTTT,CASSPQGENTEAFF
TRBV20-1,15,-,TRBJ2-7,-,TGCAGTGCTAGTCTCCCACGAACAGCCTCCTACGAGCAGTACTTC,CSASLPRTASYEQYF
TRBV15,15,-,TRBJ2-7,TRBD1,TGTGCCACCAGCAGAGAAAGTGACAGGGGCCACGAGCAGTACTTC,CATSRESDRGHEQYF
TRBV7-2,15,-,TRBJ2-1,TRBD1,TGTGCCAGCAGCGACCGGGGACAGGCATACAATGAGCAGTTCTTC,CASSDRGQAYNEQFF
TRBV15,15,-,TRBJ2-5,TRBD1,TGTGCCACCAGCCGACAGGGAAGGGGGAAAGAGACCCAGTACTTC,CATSRQGRGKETQYF
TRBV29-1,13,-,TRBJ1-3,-,TGCAGCGTTAAGAGACAAGCTGGAAACACCATATATTTT,CSVKRQAGNTIYF
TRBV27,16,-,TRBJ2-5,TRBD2,TGTGCCAGCAGTTTAAAACCGGGACTAGCGGGAGAGACCCAGTACTTC,CASSLKPGLAGETQYF
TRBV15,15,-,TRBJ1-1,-,TGTGCCACCAGCAGAGATGGCAGGGAGAACACTGAAGCTTTCTTT,CATSRDGRENTEAFF
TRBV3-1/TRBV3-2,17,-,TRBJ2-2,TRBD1,TGTGCCAGCAGCCGTTACCGGGACAGGGGAAGCACCGGGGAGCTGTTTTTT,CASSRYRDRGSTGELFF